Presented here are 26 T cell receptor beta chains from one specimen sequenced in a study of tumor-infiltrating lymphocytes in primary liver carcinoma. A constant-region primer served to make TCR beta cDNA from around 540 ng total RNA. Sequencing libraries for TCR beta derived from three nested multiplex PCR rounds that used slightly modified ARM-PCR. Researchers ran the first two PCR rounds for roughly 10 cycles each with TRBV1-TRBV30 forward primers and a C-beta reverse primer. One entry per CDR3 protein, called by TCRdb with MiXCR from the multiplex PCR reads. Among tens of thousands of distinct CDR3 sequences listed, nearly 80% were seen once. It was from roughly 20-30 mg of unsorted bulk tissue that RNA and DNA were co-extracted. Source material: liver tumor tissue from sampling region 1. Subset described: tumor region T1, superior pole. The receptor set was obtained from a woman under 40 with primary liver carcinoma and hepatitis B virus infection.

A word on this clonotype: Because the CDR3 is missing its conserved closing phenylalanine or tryptophan, this is likely a read error. The limits of the CDR3 on the DNA are not certain, so only TCRdb's listed CDR3 is given. The J gene is TRBJ1-2, the V gene TRBV6-1. With termini counted, the CDR3 has 18 amino acids. Germline CDR1 is MNHNS and CDR2 is SASEGT. CDR3 amino acids: CASNERFLVLRSNYGYAL.

Comment on this clonotype: This is likely a read error, given that the CDR3 carries no conserved phenylalanine or tryptophan at its end. This sequence joins TRBV11-1 and TRBJ2-1; perhaps TRBD1 as D (6 bases). CDR1 is SGHAT and CDR2 is FQDESV in the germline V gene (reference sequence). This CDR3 region has 15 residues. The CDR3 loop reads CTSSRRQASYNVQFL. The CDR3 nucleotides read TGTACCAGCAGCCGGAGACAGGCCTCCTACAATGTGCAGTTCCTC.

A word on this clonotype: This may stem from a read error, because a much larger clone lies one nucleotide away. The chain carries TRBV19 and TRBJ2-1, with 15 bases matching TRBD2. Germline lookup yields CDR1 LNHDA and CDR2 SQIVND (reference sequence). V dropped 6 bases and J dropped 5; count of bases not matched to a gene: 5. The CDR3 runs to 16 residues. The CDR3 coding sequence is TGTGCCAGTAGATCGGGACTAGCGGGGGGAAACAATGAGCAGTTCTTC. Its protein product is CASRSGLAGGNNEQFF.

The J gene is TRBJ1-6, the V gene TRBV4-3, with D unclear. V shed 6 bases and J shed 4 bases, with 13 bases lying between them. This CDR3 region has 15 residues. Germline loops: CDR1 LGHNA, CDR2 YSLEER. CDR3 coding DNA: TGCGCCAGCAGTCTAGAGAGCTCATATAATTCACCCCTCCACTTT. This encodes CASSLESSYNSPLHF.

The chain has TRBV28 and TRBJ2-6; the D call may be TRBD1 or TRBD2 (5 bases each). The V and J ends lost 10 bases and 0 bases respectively, with 16 bases between them. The CDR3 runs 16 residues. The germline gives CDR1 MDHEN, CDR2 SYDVKM. The CDR3: CANGWDETSGANVLTF. The DNA for the CDR3 is TGTGCCAACGGGTGGGACGAAACCTCTGGGGCCAACGTCCTGACTTTC. Full variable domain (missing parts from reference TRBV28 and TRBJ2-6): DVKVTQSSRYLVKRTGEKVFLECVQDMDHENMFWYRQDPGLGLRLIYFSYDVKMKEKGDIPEGYSVSREKKERFSLILESASTNQTSMYLCANGWDETSGANVLTFGAGSRLTVL.

Regarding this clonotype: At one boundary the junction diverges from the germline segment, which might be a read error. This chain links TRBV11-3 with TRBJ2-7; 8 bases are a match to TRBD1. The CDR3 consists of 15 residues. CDR1 is SGHNT, CDR2 YENEEA, per germline. Here the CDR3 reads CAISFGTGTSYEQYF. The DNA of the CDR3 is TGTGCCATCAGCTTCGGGACAGGTACGAGCTACGAGCAGTACTTC.

To note about this clonotype: This CDR3 fails to terminate in the conserved phenylalanine or tryptophan, so it likely reflects a read error. The chain has TRBV4-3 and TRBJ2-2; possible D gene TRBD2, 6 bases. V was shortened by 7 bases and J by 4 bases, with 16 bases between the two germline ends. This CDR3 region has 15 residues. Germline CDR1 LGHNA, CDR2 YSLEER. The CDR3 loop reads CASTHSGAGTGELFY. CDR3 bases: TGCGCCAGCACCCACTCGGGAGCCGGCACCGGGGAGCTGTTTTAT.

A note on this clonotype: Mismatch with germline at one junction end may stem from a read error. The rearrangement links TRBV28 to TRBJ2-7; D might be TRBD2 (5 bases). Germline CDR1 MDHEN, CDR2 SYDVKM. The CDR3 is 14 amino acids. Here the CDR3 reads CASSRESATYEQYF. In DNA, the CDR3 is TGTGCCAGCAGTAGGGAGTCCGCCACCTATGAGCAGTACTTC.

A note on this clonotype: Its ends do not fully match the called genes, so a read error is possible. The V and J genes are TRBV11-1 and TRBJ2-1; 7 nucleotides line up with TRBD2. Germline loops: CDR1 SGHAT, CDR2 FQDESV (reference sequence). This CDR3 has 12 residues. In DNA form, the CDR3 reads TGTGTCAGCAGCGGGACGGGGCAGAGGCAGTTCTTC. It translates to CVSSGTGQRQFF. Variable domain in full (rest from reference TRBV11-1 and TRBJ2-1): EAEVAQSPRYKITEKSQAVAFWCDPISGHATLYWYRQILGQGPELLVQFQDESVVDDSQLPKDRFSAERLKGVDSTLKIQPAELGDSAMYLCVSSGTGQRQFFGPGTRLTVL.

The sample holds a few counts of this clonotype. The CDR3 does not close with the conserved phenylalanine or tryptophan, likely indicating a read error. The V and J genes are TRBV28 and TRBJ1-5; 8 bases agree with TRBD1. The CDR3 extends over 12 amino acids. Per germline, CDR1 MDHEN and CDR2 SYDVKM. The CDR3 coding sequence is TGTTCCAGTAGTGTCTCCGGGACAGGCCAGCATGTT. Protein: CSSSVSGTGQHV.

With respect to this clonotype: It may be a read error: a sequence one base away is much more abundant. V and J are TRBV12-3 or TRBV12-4 and TRBJ2-7; TRBD2 agrees at 11 bases. This CDR3 comprises 16 residues. The DNA of the CDR3 is TGTACCAGCAGTTTATTAGCGGGAGGGCCTCCCTACGAGCAGTACTTC. Translation gives CTSSLLAGGPPYEQYF.

The rearrangement uses TRBV11-1 and TRBJ2-4; 7 bases agree with TRBD2. The V gene end was trimmed by 3 bases and the J gene end by 2 bases; junction bases not matched to a gene: 10. Germline lookup yields CDR1 SGHAT and CDR2 FQDESV (reference sequence). The length of the CDR3 is 17 residues. The CDR3 spells CASSFPGTNATKNIQYF. CDR3 bases: TGTGCCAGCAGCTTTCCCGGGACTAACGCGACCAAAAACATTCAGTACTTC.

The chain links TRBV7-2 to TRBJ2-3, with TRBD2 matching 9 bases. The CDR3 spans 17 residues. V shed 2 bases and J 0 bases; nucleotides not matched to a gene: 6. CDR1 and CDR2 (germline): SGHTA, FQGNSA. CDR3 region: CASSLFGLATSTDTQYF. The DNA of the CDR3 is TGTGCCAGCAGCTTATTTGGACTAGCGACTAGCACAGATACGCAGTATTTT.

Details on this clonotype: An end of the junction differs from the germline gene, which may be a read error. The chain has TRBV12-5 and TRBJ2-5; TRBD2 matches 7 bases. The CDR3 totals 17 residues. Germline V gene lookup returns CDR1 LGHNT and CDR2 FRNRAP. CDR3 bases: TGTGCTAGTTGTTTGGTGGGGGGGAGGTTCCACCAAGAGACCCAATATTTC. Protein: CASCLVGGRFHQETQYF.

About this clonotype: Sequence at one end of the junction differs from germline and may be a read error. The V call is TRBV7-9, the J call TRBJ2-3; 11 bases fit TRBD2. CDR1 and CDR2 from the germline V gene are SEHNR and FQNEAQ (reference sequence). The CDR3 contains 16 residues. The CDR3: CASSLLLAGATYTQYF. In DNA, the CDR3 is TGTGCCAGCAGCTTATTACTAGCGGGAGCCACATATACACAGTATTTT. The variable domain in full, completed from reference TRBV7-9 and TRBJ2-3, reads DTGVSQNPRHKITKRGQNVTFRCDPISEHNRLYWYRQTLGQGPEFLTYFQNEAQLEKSRLLSDRFSAERPKGSFSTLEIQRTEQGDSAMYLCASSLLLAGATYTQYFGPGTRLTVL.

This clonotype was seen just once. One end of the junction does not line up with germline, which may come from a read error. The chain recombines TRBV11-1 with TRBJ2-5, with D possibly matching TRBD1 (5 bases). Germline-derived CDR1 and CDR2 are SGHAT and FQDESV (reference sequence). The CDR3 consists of 14 residues. The CDR3 bases are TGTGCAAGCAGCTTAGCAGGGTGCGGAGAGACCCAGTACTTC. Translation gives CASSLAGCGETQYF.

Worth noting for this clonotype: One end of the junction fails to match germline, which may point to a read error. The rearrangement uses TRBV11-2 and TRBJ1-1, with 7 bases fitting TRBD1. The CDR3 is 14 amino acids. Germline V gives CDR1 SGHAT, CDR2 FQNNGV. CDR3 protein: CPSRYTGERVEAFF. The CDR3 coding sequence is TGTCCCAGCAGATATACAGGGGAGAGGGTTGAAGCTTTCTTT.

For this clonotype: At one of its ends the junction is not consistent with the germline gene, which may arise from a read error. The rearrangement joins TRBV11-2 to TRBJ1-2; 7 bases agree with TRBD1. Germline V lookup: CDR1 SGHAT, CDR2 FQNNGV. There are 13 residues in the CDR3. CDR3: CASTQGGGRGYTF. The CDR3 coding sequence is TGTGCCAGTACTCAGGGGGGGGGTCGAGGCTACACTTTC.

This clonotype was seen just once. An end of the junction differs from the germline gene, which may be a read error. The chain links TRBV11-2 to TRBJ2-3; 12 bases line up with TRBD2. CDR1 and CDR2 (germline): SGHAT, FQNNGV. The length of the CDR3 is 16 residues. The CDR3 is CVSSAGLAGIVYTQYF. The CDR3, as DNA: TGTGTCAGCAGCGCGGGACTAGCGGGTATTGTTTATACACAGTATTTT.

As to this clonotype: Germline is not matched at one junction end, which may reflect a read error. This chain joins TRBV14 and TRBJ2-7, with D tentatively TRBD1 (7 bases). CDR1 is SGHDN, CDR2 FVKESK, per germline. This CDR3 has 15 amino acids. CDR3 residues: CASSQAAGTEYEQHF. The CDR3 DNA reads TGTGCCAGCAGCCAAGCGGCGGGGACAGAATACGAGCAGCACTTC.

Of note for this clonotype: The final CDR3 position lacks the conserved phenylalanine or tryptophan, pointing to a likely read error. The CDR3 region is CASGLGTGTTYEQYL. CDR3 bases: TGTGCCAGCGGCCTCGGGACAGGTACAACCTACGAGCAGTACCTC. The chain combines TRBV11-3 with TRBJ2-7; 8 bases are a match to TRBD1. V lost 8 bases to trimming and J lost 2 bases; unmatched junction nucleotides: 11. Germline CDR1 is SGHNT and CDR2 is YENEEA. The CDR3 spans 15 residues.

Regarding this clonotype: Relative to the germline gene, one junction end is altered; a read error may explain this. The chain employs TRBV11-3 and TRBJ1-1; TRBD1 agrees at 7 bases. Germline lookup yields CDR1 SGHNT and CDR2 YENEEA. The CDR3 covers 14 residues. The CDR3 sequence is CASSLETGATVAFF. The CDR3 bases are TGTGCCAGTAGTTTAGAAACAGGGGCCACTGTAGCTTTCTTT.

About this clonotype: The junction does not match germline at one end; this may be a read error. The chain uses TRBV5-4 and TRBJ2-3; D perhaps matches TRBD1 (5 bases). This CDR3 is 17 amino acids long. CDR1 and CDR2 (germline): SGHNT, YYREEE (reference sequence). The CDR3 DNA reads TGTGTCAGCAGCGTAGACGGACACCATCCACCCATAGATACGCAGTATTTT. It is translated as CVSSVDGHHPPIDTQYF.

Note on this clonotype: A read error may account for a junction end that differs from germline. The rearrangement links TRBV6-2 or TRBV6-3 to TRBJ2-7, with 8 bases identical to TRBD1. This CDR3 region has 16 residues. Germline V CDR1 and CDR2: MNHEY, SVGEGT. CDR3 protein: CASRRLAGGGQGEQCF. The CDR3 nucleotides are TGTGCCAGCAGACGTCTGGCTGGGGGAGGACAGGGAGAGCAGTGTTTC.

On this clonotype itself: At one boundary the junction diverges from the germline segment, which might be a read error. The genes are TRBV4-1 and TRBJ2-3; D tentatively fits TRBD1 or TRBD2 (8 bases each). This CDR3 region has 20 residues. Looked up from germline, CDR1 is MGHRA and CDR2 is YSYEKL. The CDR3 DNA reads as TGCGCCAACAGCCCGCAACAGGGGGGCTCTATCCTAGCGGGCACATATAAGCAGTATTTT. Translated: CANSPQQGGSILAGTYKQYF.

The count of this clonotype is one. The junction does not match germline at one end; this may be a read error. The CDR3 DNA follows: TGTGTCAGCAACTTACGGACAGGGTTATCGCAGTACTTC. This translates into CVSNLRTGLSQYF. The chain carries TRBV5-6 and TRBJ2-7; 8 nucleotides match TRBD1. Germline values: CDR1 SGHDT, CDR2 YYEEEE. The CDR3 runs to 13 residues.